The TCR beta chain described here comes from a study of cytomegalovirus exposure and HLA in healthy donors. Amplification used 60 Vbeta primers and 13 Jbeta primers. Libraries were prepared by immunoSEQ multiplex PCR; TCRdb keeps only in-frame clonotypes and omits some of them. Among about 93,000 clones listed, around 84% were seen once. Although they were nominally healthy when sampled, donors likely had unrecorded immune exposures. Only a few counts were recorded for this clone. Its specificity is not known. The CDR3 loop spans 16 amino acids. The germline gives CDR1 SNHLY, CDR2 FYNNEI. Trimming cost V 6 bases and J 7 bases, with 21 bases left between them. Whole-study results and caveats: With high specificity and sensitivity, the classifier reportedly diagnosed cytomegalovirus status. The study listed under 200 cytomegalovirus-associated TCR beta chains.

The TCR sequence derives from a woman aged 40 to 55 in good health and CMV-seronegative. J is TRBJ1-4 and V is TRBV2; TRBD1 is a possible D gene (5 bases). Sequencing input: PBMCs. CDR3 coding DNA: TGTGCCAGCAGCAGGGAAAGATCCATAAACCCTGAAAAACTGTTTTTT. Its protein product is CASSRERSINPEKLFF.